This TCR beta chain was recorded in a study of blood T cell repertoires in COVID-19 (dated by TCRdb to 2018 to 2020). About the full investigation: The collaborator samples originated in the United States, Italy and Spain and spanned the acute and convalescent phases of COVID-19. The material from the prospective study consisted of cDNA or gDNA derived from T cells, B-cell-depleted T cells, or PBMCs. Samples were obtained from the ongoing ImmuneRACE study (first 160 participants) and from 1,000 to 1,500 subjects provided by 6 global collaborators. Deeply sampled blood TCRbeta repertoires from subjects exposed to, actively infected with, or recovered from COVID-19 were included in the dataset. The repertoires were released in a freely available public database intended as a resource for research on the immune response to SARS-CoV-2. Nearly every sample came with metadata listing a de-identified subject ID, COVID-19 status, age in years and sex. Where available, HLA class I and class II types were taken from metadata supplied by the sample provider and were not determined by assay-based typing. Broader findings and caveats from the paper: How much clinical and demographic metadata was included differed by source and by participant, and the metadata was provided uncurated.

From the cysteine up to the phenylalanine, the CDR3 has a length of 15 residues. Of all the DNA, just the CDR3 is kept, 45 bases in frame from base 1. In the prospective study, participants were roughly 18 to 100 years old, resided in fewer than 25 geographic areas of the United States, and were enrolled through a virtual design. In the prospective study, participants were assigned to cohorts based on the clinical history participants reported in a screening survey and a study questionnaire. Recovered participants in ImmuneRACE Cohort 3 were defined as having two consecutive negative NP/OP PCR tests, clearance from a healthcare professional, or resolution of symptoms. In the prospective study, mobile phlebotomists collected whole blood, serum and a nasopharyngeal or oropharyngeal swab from each participant. Additional blood draws and questionnaires over an approximately two-month period could optionally be provided by prospective study participants. Before DNA extraction, blood samples from the prospective study were shipped at room temperature or frozen.

About this clone itself: This clone's antigen is unknown. No base-level quality is on record; no much larger clone is a single base apart.

TCRbeta CDR3 regions were amplified from genomic DNA using the immunoSEQ Assay, a bias-controlled multiplex PCR. Processing in the source paper ran as follows. The number of nucleated cells in each sample was estimated from the amplification of reference gene primers within the assay. Sequence reads were collapsed and filtered to measure the absolute abundance of every unique TCRbeta CDR3 rearrangement. For each sample, productive Simpson clonality was calculated as the square root of Simpson's diversity index across productive rearrangements. TCRdb took over this immuneACCESS table, retaining in-frame rearrangements with V and J assigned. Such tables are incomplete; in checked studies, under half of the missing clones stem from an unresolved V gene, and the remainder is unexplained. That table furnishes V, J and clone size, whereas the DNA furnished D and trimming. This sample holds about 380,000 clones; around 90% were observed only once. Clones ranked in the top ten supply more than 0.95% of the sample.

The rearranged segments are TRBV21-1 and TRBJ1-1. TRBV21-1 is assigned pseudogene status. This TCR came from a woman aged 18-29 years who had recovered from COVID-19. Sequences were obtained from PBMCs or T cells enriched from blood (not recorded which). The CDR3 corresponds to CASSPRGGGGAEAFF. In nucleotide form, the sequence is TGTGCCAGCAGCCCCCGTGGGGGAGGCGGGGCTGAAGCTTTCTTT.